This T cell receptor beta chain was sequenced in a study of blood T cell repertoires in COVID-19. Study-wide context: Material from acute and convalescent COVID-19 was sourced from the United States, Italy and Spain.

The germline CDR1 and CDR2 sequences are MNHEY and SVGEGT. V was clipped by 6 bases and J by 4 bases; unmatched bases: 8. This CDR3 comprises 15 residues. Original processing notes: Reference gene primer amplification gave estimated nucleated cell counts. TCRdb's copy holds only in-frame clones and misses some; the assay was immunoSEQ multiplex PCR. V and J calls and clone size are given by that table; D and trimming were obtained from the DNA. The sample carries 130,000 or so clones, more than 75% recorded once. The genes are TRBV6-2 or TRBV6-3 and TRBJ1-1, with 10 positions matching TRBD1. Sample: peripheral blood. This clonotype originated in a man aged 65 to 85 with active COVID-19. For the CDR3, the DNA is TGTGCCAGCAGCTTCTCCCGGACAGGGGGCACTGAAGCTTTCTTT. Amino acids: CASSFSRTGGTEAFF.